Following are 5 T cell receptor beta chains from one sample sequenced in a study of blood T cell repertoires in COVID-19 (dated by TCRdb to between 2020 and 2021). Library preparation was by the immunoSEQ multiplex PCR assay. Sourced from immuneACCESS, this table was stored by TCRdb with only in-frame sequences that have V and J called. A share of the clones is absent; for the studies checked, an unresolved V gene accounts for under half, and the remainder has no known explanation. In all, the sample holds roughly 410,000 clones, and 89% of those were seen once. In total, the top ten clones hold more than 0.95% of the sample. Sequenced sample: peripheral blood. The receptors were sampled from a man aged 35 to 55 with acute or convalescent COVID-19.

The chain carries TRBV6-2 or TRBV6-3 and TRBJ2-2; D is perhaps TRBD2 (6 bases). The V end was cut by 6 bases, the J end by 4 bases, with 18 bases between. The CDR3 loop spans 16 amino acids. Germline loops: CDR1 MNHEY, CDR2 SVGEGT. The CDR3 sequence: CASSPRGEHGTGELFF. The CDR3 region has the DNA TGTGCCAGCAGCCCCCGCGGGGAGCACGGCACCGGGGAGCTGTTTTTT.

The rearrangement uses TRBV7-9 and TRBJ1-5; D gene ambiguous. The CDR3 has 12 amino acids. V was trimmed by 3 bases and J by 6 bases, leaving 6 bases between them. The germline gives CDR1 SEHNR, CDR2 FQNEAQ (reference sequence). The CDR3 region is CASSLGPQPQHF. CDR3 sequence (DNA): TGTGCCAGCAGCTTGGGCCCTCAGCCCCAGCATTTT.

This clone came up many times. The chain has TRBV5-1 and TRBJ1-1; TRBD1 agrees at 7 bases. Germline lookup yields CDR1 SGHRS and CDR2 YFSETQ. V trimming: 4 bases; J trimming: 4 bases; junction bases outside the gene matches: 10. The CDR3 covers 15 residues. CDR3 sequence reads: CASSNKQGFGTEAFF. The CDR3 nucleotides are TGCGCCAGCAGCAACAAACAGGGGTTCGGCACTGAAGCTTTCTTT.

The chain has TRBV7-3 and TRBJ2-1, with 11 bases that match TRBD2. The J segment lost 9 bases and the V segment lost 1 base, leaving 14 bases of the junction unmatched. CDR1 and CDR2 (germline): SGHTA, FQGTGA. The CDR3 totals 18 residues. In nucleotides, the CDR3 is TGTGCCAGCAGCTTAAGCCCTATACTAGCGGGAGCGGGGGGTGAGCAGTTCTTC. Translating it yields CASSLSPILAGAGGEQFF.

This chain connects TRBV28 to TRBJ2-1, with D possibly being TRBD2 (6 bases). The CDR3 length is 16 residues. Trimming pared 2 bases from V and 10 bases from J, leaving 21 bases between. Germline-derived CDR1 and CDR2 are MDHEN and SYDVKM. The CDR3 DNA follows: TGTGCCAGCAGTTTAATCGGCGGGGCATTGGAGGGGGAGCAGTTCTTC. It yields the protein CASSLIGGALEGEQFF.